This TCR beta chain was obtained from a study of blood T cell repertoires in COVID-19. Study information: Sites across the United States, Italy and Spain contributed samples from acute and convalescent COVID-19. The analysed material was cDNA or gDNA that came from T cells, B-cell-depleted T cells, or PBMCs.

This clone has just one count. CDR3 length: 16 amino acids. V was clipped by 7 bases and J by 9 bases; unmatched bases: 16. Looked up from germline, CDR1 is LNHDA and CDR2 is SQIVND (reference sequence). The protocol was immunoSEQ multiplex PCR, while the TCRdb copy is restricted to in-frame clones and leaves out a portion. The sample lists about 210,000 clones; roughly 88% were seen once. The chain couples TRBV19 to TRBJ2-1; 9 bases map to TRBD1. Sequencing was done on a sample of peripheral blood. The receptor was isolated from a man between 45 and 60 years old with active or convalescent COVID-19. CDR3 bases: TGTGCCAGTACAGGACCCGGGACAGGGCATAAGGGTGAGCAGTTCTTC. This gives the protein CASTGPGTGHKGEQFF.